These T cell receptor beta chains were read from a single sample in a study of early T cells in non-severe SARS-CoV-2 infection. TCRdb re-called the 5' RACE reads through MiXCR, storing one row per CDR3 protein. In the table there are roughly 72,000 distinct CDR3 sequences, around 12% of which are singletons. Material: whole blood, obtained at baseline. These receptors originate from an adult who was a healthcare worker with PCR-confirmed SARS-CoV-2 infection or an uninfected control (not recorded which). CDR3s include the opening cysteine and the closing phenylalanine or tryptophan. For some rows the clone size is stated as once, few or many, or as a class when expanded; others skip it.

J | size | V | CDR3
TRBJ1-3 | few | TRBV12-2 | CASRPRHRGRRNTIYF
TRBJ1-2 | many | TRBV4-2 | CASSQQGETYGYTF
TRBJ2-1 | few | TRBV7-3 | CASSFDRGRNEQFF
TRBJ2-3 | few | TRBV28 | CASSPAGTVTDTQYF
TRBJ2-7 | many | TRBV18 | CASSQPGQGAYEQYF
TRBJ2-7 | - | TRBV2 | CASRIGGASYEQYF
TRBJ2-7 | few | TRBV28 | CASSRTGSGVPEQYF
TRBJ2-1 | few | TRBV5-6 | CASSVRQGAYNEQFF
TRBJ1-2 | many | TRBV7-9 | CASSLAGFGYTF
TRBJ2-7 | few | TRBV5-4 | CASSAGQGLLGLYEQYF
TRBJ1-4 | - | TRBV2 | CASRLRGNSNEKLFF
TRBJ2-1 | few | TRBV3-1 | CASSPRTSGGYNEQFF
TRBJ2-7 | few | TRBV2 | CASSVGYEQYF
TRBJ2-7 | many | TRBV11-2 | CASSLRDGYEQYF
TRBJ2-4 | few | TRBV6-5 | CASSLIGGIQYF
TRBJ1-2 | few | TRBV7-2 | CASSYRDRGYGYTF
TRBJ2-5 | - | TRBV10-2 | CAVGGGPEETQYF
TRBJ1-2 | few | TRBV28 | CASRTPSRGRRTYTF
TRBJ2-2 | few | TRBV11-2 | CASSERQGTGELFF
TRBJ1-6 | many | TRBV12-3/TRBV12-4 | CASGVLPYNSPLHF
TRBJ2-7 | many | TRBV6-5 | CASSYSGPSYEQYF
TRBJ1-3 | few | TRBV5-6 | CASSSRGGLGNTIYF
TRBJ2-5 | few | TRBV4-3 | CASSQYSWRGVEETQYF
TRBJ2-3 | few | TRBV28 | CASSEGGADTQYF
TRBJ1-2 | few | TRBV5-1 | CASSLSPPGLERGYTF
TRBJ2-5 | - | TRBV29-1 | CSVRRDRVETQYF
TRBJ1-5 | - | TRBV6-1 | CASSESRGRQPQHF
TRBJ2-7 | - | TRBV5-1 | CASSLVTGAYEQYF
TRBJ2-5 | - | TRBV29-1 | CSVEGQDQETQYF
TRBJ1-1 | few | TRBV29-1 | CSSRTTEAFF
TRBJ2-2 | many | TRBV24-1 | CATSNPTGELFF
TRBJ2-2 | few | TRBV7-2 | CASSFDSTGELFF
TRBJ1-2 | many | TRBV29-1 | CSVWRQGTGYTF
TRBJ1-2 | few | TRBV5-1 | CASSQTGQGYGYTF
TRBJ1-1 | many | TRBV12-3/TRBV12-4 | CASRGVVRTEAFF
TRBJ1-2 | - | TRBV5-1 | CASSSRDRLNYGYTF
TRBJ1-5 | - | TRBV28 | CASIGDRVQPQHF
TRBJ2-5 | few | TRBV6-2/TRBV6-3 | CASTPLGGIETQYF
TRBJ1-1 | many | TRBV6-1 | CASYRLTGTTITEAFF
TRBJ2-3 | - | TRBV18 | CASSPRPLTNTDTQYF
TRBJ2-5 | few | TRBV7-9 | CASSLTGPQETQYF
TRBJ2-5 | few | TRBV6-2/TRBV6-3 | CASSLAGGLETQYF
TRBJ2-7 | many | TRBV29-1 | CSVGTDSYEQYF
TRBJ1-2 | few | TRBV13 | CASSLGRAGYGYTF
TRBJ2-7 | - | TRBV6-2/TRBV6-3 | CASRDSAGDYEQYF
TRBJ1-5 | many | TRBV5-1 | CASSLEGNNQPQHF
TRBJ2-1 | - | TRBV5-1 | CASSLAGTTNEQFF
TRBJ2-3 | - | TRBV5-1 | CASSLAYLDTQYF
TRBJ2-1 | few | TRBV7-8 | CASSSTGLWFF
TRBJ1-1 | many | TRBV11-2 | CASSYSPPTGTNTEAFF
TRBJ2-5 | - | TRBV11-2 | CASSQHEETQYF
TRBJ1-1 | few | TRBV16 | CASSQSGGNTEAFF
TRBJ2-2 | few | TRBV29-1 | CSVVAPGGTGTGELFF
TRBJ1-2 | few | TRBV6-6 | CASSLDRGPYGYTF
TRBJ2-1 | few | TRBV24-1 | CASRQGAYNEQFF
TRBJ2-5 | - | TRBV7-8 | CASSSTGLQTQYF
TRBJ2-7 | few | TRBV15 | CATSREMTYEQYF
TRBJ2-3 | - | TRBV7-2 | CASSFNMIYTQYF
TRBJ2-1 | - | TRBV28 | CASNPGSGFGQFF